The 29 T cell receptor beta chains reported below all come from one sample, sequenced in a study of T-cell reconstitution after alpha-beta-depleted transplantation in children. TCRbeta library construction was performed incorporating unique molecular identifiers. TCRdb independently ran MiXCR on the PCR reads; one entry per CDR3 protein. Of 90,000 to 95,000 distinct CDR3 sequences listed, 10% to 15% are singletons. Source: PBMCs from the stem cell graft donor, taken from the stem cell graft. The source is a human donor who donated a stem cell graft to a child with inherited bone marrow failure.

This clonotype was picked up many times. V gene TRBV7-9 combines with J gene TRBJ1-1; 10 bases are a match to TRBD1. The germline CDR1 and CDR2 sequences are SEHNR and FQNEAQ (reference sequence). This CDR3 is built from 16 residues. V gave up 5 bases and J gave up 4 bases; unmatched junction bases: 10. For the CDR3, the DNA is TGTGCCAGCAGCCCGGGACAGGGGACGTTTCGCACTGAAGCTTTCTTT. Translating gives CASSPGQGTFRTEAFF.

This clonotype was counted at least ten times. This chain links TRBV11-1 with TRBJ2-6, with 11 bases aligning to TRBD1. The CDR3 loop spans 19 amino acids. Trimming took 5 bases from V and 1 from J; bases not matched to a gene: 10. From germline, CDR1 is SGHAT and CDR2 FQDESV (reference sequence). The CDR3 reads CASSQILGTGGSGANVLTF. The CDR3 DNA sequence: TGTGCCAGCAGCCAAATACTGGGGACAGGGGGTTCTGGGGCCAACGTCCTGACTTTC.

This clonotype was recorded at least ten times. The chain is built from TRBV7-9 and TRBJ1-4; tentatively, D is TRBD1 (6 bases). CDR1 is SEHNR and CDR2 is FQNEAQ in the germline V gene (reference sequence). This CDR3 has 14 amino acids. The V end was cut by 7 bases, the J end by 5 bases, with 14 bases between. The DNA of the CDR3 is TGTGCCAGCAACAAACAGGGACCGAATGAAAAACTGTTTTTT. Encoded protein: CASNKQGPNEKLFF.

This clonotype was counted ten times or more. This chain joins TRBV28 and TRBJ2-7; D may be TRBD1 or TRBD2 (5 bases each). V lost 8 bases to trimming and J lost 6 bases, with 20 bases between them. The CDR3 has 14 amino acids. Germline CDR1 MDHEN, CDR2 SYDVKM. CDR3 coding DNA: TGTGCCAGCGCCCCGGGACCAGGGCCCTTCGAGCAGTACTTC. Protein sequence: CASAPGPGPFEQYF.

This clonotype showed up many times. The rearrangement uses TRBV3-1 and TRBJ2-1; 8 bases are a match to TRBD2. This CDR3 region has 15 residues. V was pared by 5 bases and J by 3 bases, with 6 bases of the junction left unmatched. Germline-derived CDR1 and CDR2 are LGHDT and YNNKEL (reference sequence). The CDR3 DNA is TGTGCCAGCAGCACACAGCGGGGGCTCTACAATGAGCAGTTCTTC. Translated, it gives CASSTQRGLYNEQFF.

The chain has TRBV7-9 and TRBJ1-5; TRBD1 is a possible D gene (5 bases). Germline CDR1 SEHNR, CDR2 FQNEAQ (reference sequence). The CDR3 runs to 14 residues. Trimming took off 6 bases at V and 5 bases at J, with 14 bases between the two ends. For the CDR3, the DNA is TGTGCCAGCAGTTCCGGGGGGTCCCATCAGCCCCAGCATTTT. It specifies CASSSGGSHQPQHF.

In its sample, this clonotype was seen many times. The rearrangement uses TRBV3-1 and TRBJ2-7, with 7 nucleotides matching TRBD2. Trimming cost V 0 bases and J 6 bases; bases outside gene matches: 8. The CDR3 is made up of 15 amino acids. Germline values: CDR1 LGHDT, CDR2 YNNKEL (reference sequence). The CDR3 coding sequence is TGTGCCAGCAGCCAAGACGGCCTAGCGGCGACCGAGCAGTACTTC. Amino acids: CASSQDGLAATEQYF.

Ten or more counts support this clonotype. CDR3 residues: CSARVQGESNQPQHF. The CDR3 coding sequence is TGCAGTGCTAGGGTCCAGGGTGAGAGCAATCAGCCCCAGCATTTT. V usage is TRBV20-1 and J usage is TRBJ1-5, with a tentative D call TRBD1 (5 bases). This CDR3 is 15 amino acids long. Germline V gene lookup returns CDR1 DFQATT and CDR2 SNEGSKA (reference sequence). V was clipped by 3 bases and J by 1 base, with 13 bases between them.

This clonotype was seen ten or more times. The chain employs TRBV5-5 and TRBJ2-1; D is unclear. CDR1 is SGHKS and CDR2 is YYEKEE in the germline V gene (reference sequence). This CDR3 has 14 amino acids. V was clipped by 2 bases and J by 4 bases, with 10 bases between them. The CDR3 bases are TGTGCCAGCAGCTTTGACTTATTTTACAATGAGCAGTTCTTC. Protein sequence: CASSFDLFYNEQFF.

This clonotype was observed many times. The chain has TRBV10-3 and TRBJ2-2; TRBD2 aligns across 11 bases. The CDR3 covers 16 residues. CDR1 and CDR2 (germline): ENHRY, SYGVKD. With 4 bases clipped from V and 2 bases from J, the junction kept 3 bases outside the gene matches. CDR3 nucleotides: TGTGCCATCAGTGGAACTAGCGGGAGCAACACCGGGGAGCTGTTTTTT. This gives the protein CAISGTSGSNTGELFF.

In its sample, this clonotype was seen many times. The V call is TRBV5-1, the J call TRBJ2-2; D gene uncertain. The V end lost 0 bases, the J end lost 6 bases, and 6 bases lay between the germline ends. The germline V gene has CDR1 SGHRS and CDR2 YFSETQ. The CDR3 runs 13 residues. CDR3 region: CASSLVGSGELFF. CDR3 in DNA: TGCGCCAGCAGCTTGGTGGGGTCCGGGGAGCTGTTTTTT.

In this sample, this clonotype turned up many times. The chain carries TRBV5-1 and TRBJ2-2; no definite D call. V was trimmed by 5 bases and J by 1 base, leaving 18 bases between them. Germline V CDR1 and CDR2: SGHRS, YFSETQ. The length of the CDR3 is 17 residues. In nucleotides, the CDR3 is TGCGCCAGCAGACAGATTACTGGGAACGGGAACACCGGGGAGCTGTTTTTT. As protein: CASRQITGNGNTGELFF. The full variable domain, in which reference TRBV5-1 and TRBJ2-2 provide the parts outside the CDR3, is KAGVTQTPRYLIKTRGQQVTLSCSPISGHRSVSWYQQTPGQGLQFLFEYFSETQRNKGNFPGRFSGRQFSNSRSEMNVSTLELGDSALYLCASRQITGNGNTGELFFGEGSRLTVL.

This clonotype showed up many times. The gene calls are TRBV10-3 and TRBJ2-7, with D perhaps being TRBD1 or TRBD2 (7 bases each). CDR3 length equals 13 residues. The ends were cut back, 6 bases at V and 5 bases at J, with 14 bases in the middle. Germline CDR1 is ENHRY and CDR2 is SYGVKD. CDR3 residues: CAISRGGEDEQYF. In DNA form, the CDR3 reads TGTGCCATCAGCAGGGGGGGCGAGGACGAGCAGTACTTC.

J is TRBJ2-1 and V is TRBV4-3, with unresolved D. Germline CDR1 is LGHNA and CDR2 is YSLEER. Trimming shortened V by 1 base and J by 7 bases, and 8 bases separated the two germline ends. This CDR3 has 13 amino acids. This CDR3 is CASSQGTANEQFF. The CDR3 nucleotides read TGCGCCAGCAGCCAAGGGACCGCAAATGAGCAGTTCTTC.

This clonotype occurred many times. This rearrangement joins TRBV6-1 to TRBJ2-3; a possible D gene is TRBD1 (7 bases). Germline V lookup: CDR1 MNHNS, CDR2 SASEGT. CDR3 length: 17 amino acids. The V and J ends lost 5 bases and 6 bases respectively, with 24 bases between them. The CDR3 bases are TGTGCCAGCAGTCGGAGGGGGCTCGCCGAGATACTGGATACGCAGTATTTT. Protein: CASSRRGLAEILDTQYF.

This clonotype was seen more than once but under ten times. The CDR3 sequence: CSARDSTRGSYEQYF. In DNA, the CDR3 is TGCAGTGCTAGAGATAGCACTCGGGGGTCCTACGAGCAGTACTTC. This chain links TRBV20-1 with TRBJ2-7; D is perhaps TRBD2 (6 bases). The V end was cut by 0 bases, the J end by 1 base, with 13 bases between. In germline, CDR1 is DFQATT, CDR2 SNEGSKA (reference sequence). The CDR3 is 15 residues long.

The sample holds many counts of this clonotype. CDR3 amino acids: CASSLWGFQPQHF. Here the CDR3 DNA reads TGTGCCAGCAGTTTATGGGGGTTTCAGCCCCAGCATTTT. The chain uses TRBV12-3 or TRBV12-4 and TRBJ1-5; D is perhaps TRBD1 (5 bases). The CDR3 consists of 13 residues. V lost 2 bases and J 6 bases, leaving 8 bases between the germline ends.

This clonotype has ten or more counts. The gene calls are TRBV10-3 and TRBJ2-1; D is possibly TRBD2 (5 bases). Germline V gives CDR1 ENHRY, CDR2 SYGVKD. The germline V and J ends were trimmed by 5 bases and 7 bases, with 21 bases remaining between them. CDR3 length: 16 amino acids. CDR3 bases: TGTGCCATCAGTCCCTCGGTCCGGGGAATAATTAATGAGCAGTTCTTC. Translating gives CAISPSVRGIINEQFF.

There are many counts of this clonotype. The chain employs TRBV7-2 and TRBJ1-1, with D perhaps TRBD1 (5 bases). The CDR3 extends over 12 amino acids. Germline V gene lookup returns CDR1 SGHTA and CDR2 FQGNSA. The V and J ends lost 2 bases and 6 bases respectively, with 7 bases between them. The CDR3 is CASSLTGAEAFF. In DNA form, the CDR3 reads TGTGCCAGCAGCTTAACAGGTGCTGAAGCTTTCTTT.

This clonotype was seen ten or more times. The gene calls are TRBV5-1 and TRBJ1-4; D call uncertain. V was cut by 3 bases and J by 5 bases, with 8 bases left in between. The germline CDR1 and CDR2 sequences are SGHRS and YFSETQ. This CDR3 has 13 residues. This CDR3 reads CASSSGPNEKLFF. CDR3 sequence (DNA): TGCGCCAGCAGCTCCGGGCCGAATGAAAAACTGTTTTTT.

This chain connects TRBV2 to TRBJ2-5, with a tentative D call TRBD2 (5 bases). This CDR3 has 11 amino acids. Germline CDR1 is SNHLY and CDR2 is FYNNEI. V was shortened by 5 bases and J by 5 bases, with 6 bases between the two germline ends. CDR3 DNA: TGTGCCAGCAGTTCGGGGGAGACCCAGTACTTC. Translation: CASSSGETQYF.

At least ten counts were recorded for this clonotype. For the CDR3, the DNA is TGTGCCAGCAGCTTAGTCGGGCAGCCAGGGAACACCATATATTTT. Translating gives CASSLVGQPGNTIYF. The V gene is TRBV7-8, the J gene TRBJ1-3; the D gene is possibly TRBD1 (5 bases). Trimming left V 1 base short and J 7 bases short, with 14 bases between. Looked up from germline, CDR1 is SGHVS and CDR2 is FQNEAQ. The CDR3 has 15 amino acids.

In this sample, this clonotype turned up a few times. A much larger clone differs from this one at a single base, so this may be a read error. The chain carries TRBV18 and TRBJ2-1, with D perhaps matching TRBD1 (6 bases). CDR1 is KGHSH and CDR2 is LQKENI in the germline V gene. CDR3 size: 13 residues. Trimming stripped 10 bases from V and 9 bases from J, with 19 bases between. CDR3: CAIFNPGVREQFF. CDR3 bases: TGTGCCATCTTCAACCCAGGGGTCCGTGAGCAGTTCTTC.

In its sample, this clonotype was seen many times. The J gene is TRBJ2-5, the V gene TRBV20-1, with TRBD2 as a possible D gene (6 bases). From germline, CDR1 is DFQATT and CDR2 SNEGSKA (reference sequence). This CDR3 comprises 13 residues. V lost 7 bases, J lost 2 bases, and 14 bases lay in between. CDR3: CSVPARGQETQYF. The CDR3, as DNA: TGCAGTGTCCCTGCCCGGGGGCAAGAGACCCAGTACTTC.

In this sample, this clonotype turned up many times. The V call is TRBV7-9, the J call TRBJ2-7; TRBD1 is a possible D gene (5 bases). This CDR3 comprises 17 residues. V lost 2 bases and J lost 2, with 19 bases in between. Germline CDR1 SEHNR, CDR2 FQNEAQ (reference sequence). The CDR3 loop is CASSLRSSRAETYEQYF. The CDR3 coding sequence is TGTGCCAGCAGCTTACGATCGAGCAGGGCCGAGACCTACGAGCAGTACTTC.

This clonotype has more than one count but fewer than ten. A much larger clone differs by one base, so this may be a read error. The DNA of the CDR3 is TGTGCCAGCAGTCCCCGGGGAGGGACCCAGTACTTC. It is translated as CASSPRGGTQYF. The chain is built from TRBV12-3 or TRBV12-4 and TRBJ2-5; tentative D call: TRBD2 (6 bases). CDR3 length equals 12 residues. V dropped 5 bases and J dropped 7 bases, with 11 bases sitting between them.

This clonotype came up once. The rearrangement uses TRBV4-3 and TRBJ1-1; TRBD1 matches at 8 bases. CDR3 length: 14 amino acids. J was trimmed by 6 bases and V by 0 bases; bases with no gene match: 3. Germline assignment: CDR1 LGHNA and CDR2 YSLEER. The CDR3 loop is CASSQEGQGAEAFF. DNA of the CDR3: TGCGCCAGCAGCCAAGAAGGACAGGGCGCTGAAGCTTTCTTT.

This clonotype was seen many times. V is TRBV7-9 and J is TRBJ2-7, with a tentative D call TRBD1 (5 bases). V was trimmed by 7 bases and J by 1 base, leaving 14 bases between them. The germline V gene has CDR1 SEHNR and CDR2 FQNEAQ (reference sequence). The CDR3 spans 14 residues. This CDR3 is CASKLGAGSYEQYF. In DNA form, the CDR3 reads TGTGCCAGCAAGTTGGGTGCAGGGTCCTACGAGCAGTACTTC. Full variable domain (outside the CDR3, taken from reference TRBV7-9 and TRBJ2-7): DTGVSQNPRHKITKRGQNVTFRCDPISEHNRLYWYRQTLGQGPEFLTYFQNEAQLEKSRLLSDRFSAERPKGSFSTLEIQRTEQGDSAMYLCASKLGAGSYEQYFGPGTRLTVT.

Worth noting for this clonotype: It is likely a read error, because the conserved phenylalanine at the end of the CDR3 is missing. J is TRBJ1-1 and V is TRBV30; no firm D call. The CDR3 sequence is 11 residues long. The germline V and J ends were trimmed by 3 bases and 2 bases, with 4 bases remaining between them. The germline V gene encodes CDR1 GTSNPN and CDR2 SVGIG (reference sequence). CDR3 amino acids: CAWRGNTEAFL. DNA for the CDR3: TGTGCCTGGAGGGGCAACACTGAAGCTTTCCTT.